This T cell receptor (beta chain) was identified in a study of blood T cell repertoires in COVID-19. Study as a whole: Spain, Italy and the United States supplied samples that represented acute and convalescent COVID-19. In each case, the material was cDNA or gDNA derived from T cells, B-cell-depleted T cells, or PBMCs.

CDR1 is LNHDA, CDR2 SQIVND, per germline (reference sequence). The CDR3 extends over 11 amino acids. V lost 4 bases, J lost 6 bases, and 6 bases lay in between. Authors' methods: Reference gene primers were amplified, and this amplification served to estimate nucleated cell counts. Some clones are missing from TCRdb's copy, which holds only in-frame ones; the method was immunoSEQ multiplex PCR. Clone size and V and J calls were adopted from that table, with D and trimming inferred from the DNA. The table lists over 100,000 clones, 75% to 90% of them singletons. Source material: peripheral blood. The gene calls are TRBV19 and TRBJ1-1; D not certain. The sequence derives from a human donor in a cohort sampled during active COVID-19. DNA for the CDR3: TGTGCCAGTAGTACCGGAGCTGAAGCTTTCTTT. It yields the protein CASSTGAEAFF.